Below, 30 T cell receptor beta chains from the same sample are listed, as sequenced in a study of OX40 agonist ivuxolimab in advanced cancers. Libraries were prepared by immunoSEQ multiplex PCR; TCRdb keeps only in-frame clonotypes and omits some of them. Here the sample spans fewer than 90,000 clones, 93% being singletons. Here the sequenced sample was CD4+ or CD8+ T cells sorted from blood, taken in a trial of the OX40 agonist ivuxolimab. These receptors were obtained from an adult with an advanced solid tumor such as melanoma, head and neck, liver or kidney cancer.

The CDR3 is CASSWFPLGTSGTGELFF. The DNA of the CDR3 is TGTGCCAGCAGCTGGTTCCCTTTAGGGACTAGCGGGACCGGGGAGCTGTTTTTT. The chain is built from TRBV7-3 and TRBJ2-2; 12 nucleotides match TRBD2. The CDR3 runs 18 residues. CDR1 SGHTA and CDR2 FQGTGA come from the germline V gene. The junction had 11 bases not matched to a gene; V was cut back by 4 bases and J by 5 bases.

The V call is TRBV5-1, the J call TRBJ1-2, with 8 nucleotides matching TRBD1. Trimming at V came to 0 bases and at J to 3 bases, leaving 1 base not matched to a gene. Germline CDR1 SGHRS, CDR2 YFSETQ. This CDR3 is built from 14 residues. CDR3: CASSLGQGYYGYTF. The CDR3 nucleotides read TGCGCCAGCAGCTTGGGACAGGGGTACTATGGCTACACCTTC.

This clone was recorded only once. The chain employs TRBV5-1 and TRBJ1-1; 9 positions match TRBD1. V was pared by 6 bases and J by 0 bases, with 6 bases of the junction left unmatched. The V gene's germline CDR1 is SGHRS and CDR2 YFSETQ. The CDR3 totals 15 residues. The CDR3 region is CASIMDRGLNTEAFF. CDR3 sequence (DNA): TGCGCCAGCATCATGGACAGGGGTTTGAACACTGAAGCTTTCTTT.

V gene TRBV5-1 combines with J gene TRBJ1-4, with D possibly matching TRBD1 (6 bases). Germline V CDR1 and CDR2: SGHRS, YFSETQ. The CDR3 runs to 15 residues. V was clipped by 2 bases and J by 0 bases, with 8 bases between them. This CDR3 is CASSLRGTTNEKLFF. CDR3 bases: TGCGCCAGCAGCTTAAGGGGGACAACTAATGAAAAACTGTTTTTT.

The chain has TRBV5-4 and TRBJ2-2, with D possibly being TRBD1 (6 bases). The V gene lost 2 bases and the J gene lost 2 bases, with 7 bases spanning the gap. The CDR3 runs to 14 residues. Germline-derived CDR1 and CDR2 are SGHNT and YYREEE (reference sequence). As DNA, the CDR3 is TGTGCCAGCAGCTTAGGGGGTAACACCGGGGAGCTGTTTTTT. Protein sequence: CASSLGGNTGELFF.

The genes are TRBV9 and TRBJ2-1; 11 nucleotides match TRBD2. The length of the CDR3 is 16 residues. CDR1 and CDR2 from the germline V gene are SGDLS and YYNGEE. V dropped 0 bases and J dropped 10; count of bases not matched to a gene: 9. The CDR3 loop is CASSVVASGRPWEQFF. The CDR3 DNA follows: TGTGCCAGCAGCGTAGTGGCTAGCGGGAGGCCATGGGAGCAGTTCTTC. The whole variable domain, remainder taken from reference TRBV9 and TRBJ2-1, is DSGVTQTPKHLITATGQRVTLRCSPRSGDLSVYWYQQSLDQGLQFLIQYYNGEERAKGNILERFSAQQFPDLHSELNLSSLELGDSALYFCASSVVASGRPWEQFFGPGTRLTVL.

This clone was observed a single time. The rearrangement uses TRBV27 and TRBJ2-1; possibly TRBD2 for D (5 bases). The CDR3 runs to 13 residues. With 3 bases removed from V and 4 bases from J, the gap between germline ends came to 7 bases. Germline CDR1 and CDR2: MNHEY and SMNVEV (reference sequence). CDR3 region: CASSFRGYNEQFF. CDR3 DNA sequence: TGTGCCAGCAGTTTCCGGGGATACAATGAGCAGTTCTTC.

The chain couples TRBV7-9 to TRBJ2-1; 9 bases fit TRBD2. CDR1 and CDR2 from the germline V gene are SEHNR and FQNEAQ (reference sequence). Trimming cost V 8 bases and J 0 bases; bases outside gene matches: 8. CDR3 size: 16 residues. CDR3 in DNA: TGTGCCAGCTGGGCTAGCGGGACGAGCTCCTACAATGAGCAGTTCTTC. Translating it yields CASWASGTSSYNEQFF.

The rearrangement links TRBV5-4 to TRBJ1-1, with 9 bases identical to TRBD1. V trimming: 0 bases; J trimming: 11 bases; junction bases outside the gene matches: 20. In germline, CDR1 is SGHNT, CDR2 YYREEE (reference sequence). The CDR3 loop spans 18 amino acids. The CDR3 reads CASSLAWDRAIPPEWAFF. CDR3 coding DNA: TGTGCCAGCAGCTTGGCATGGGACAGGGCCATCCCACCTGAGTGGGCTTTCTTT.

The chain uses TRBV5-6 and TRBJ2-1, with 11 nucleotides matching TRBD1. This CDR3 spans 14 amino acids. J lost 6 bases, V lost 3 bases, and 2 bases had no gene match. Germline V gene data show CDR1 as SGHDT and CDR2 as YYEEEE. This chain's CDR3 is CASSWGQGGNEQFF. The DNA of the CDR3 is TGTGCCAGCAGCTGGGGACAGGGGGGCAATGAGCAGTTCTTC.

V gene TRBV6-1 combines with J gene TRBJ1-3; a weak D match, TRBD1 (5 bases). V was shortened by 1 base and J by 11 bases, with 12 bases between the two germline ends. This CDR3 is 13 amino acids long. Germline assignment: CDR1 MNHNS and CDR2 SASEGT. The chain's CDR3 is CASSEGRGDSIYF. The DNA for the CDR3 is TGTGCCAGCAGTGAAGGACGGGGGGATTCCATATATTTT.

The chain links TRBV5-1 to TRBJ1-6; tentative D call: TRBD1 (5 bases). CDR1 is SGHRS and CDR2 is YFSETQ in the germline V gene. The CDR3 is made up of 15 amino acids. The germline V and J ends were trimmed by 3 bases and 2 bases, with 9 bases remaining between them. This CDR3 reads CASSSGRTYNSPLHF. The DNA for the CDR3 is TGCGCCAGCAGCTCGGGACGGACCTATAATTCACCCCTCCACTTT.

The chain is built from TRBV19 and TRBJ2-6, with D hard to call. CDR1 and CDR2 from the germline V gene are LNHDA and SQIVND (reference sequence). This CDR3 contains 14 residues. Trimming left V 10 bases short and J 0 bases short, with 10 bases between. CDR3 DNA: TGTGCCACCTCGTACGGCTCTGGGGCCAACGTCCTGACTTTC. Protein sequence: CATSYGSGANVLTF.

CDR3 nucleotides: TGTGCCAGCGCCTCGCAGTATGACTACGAGCAGTACTTC. Translated, it gives CASASQYDYEQYF. The V and J genes are TRBV27 and TRBJ2-7; unclear D gene. Trimming took 8 bases from V and 3 from J, leaving 14 bases between them. The CDR3 consists of 13 residues. Per the germline V gene, CDR1 is MNHEY and CDR2 is SMNVEV (reference sequence).

The rearrangement joins TRBV13 to TRBJ2-2, with a tentative D call TRBD1 (6 bases). The V gene lost 0 bases and the J gene lost 7 bases, with 15 bases spanning the gap. The CDR3 is made up of 16 amino acids. Germline assignment: CDR1 PRHDT and CDR2 FYEKMQ (reference sequence). CDR3: CASSLGAGETFGELFF. Written as DNA, the CDR3 is TGTGCCAGCAGCTTAGGCGCAGGGGAAACCTTCGGGGAGCTGTTTTTT. Together with reference TRBV13 and TRBJ2-2, the CDR3 gives the full variable domain: AAGVIQSPRHLIKEKRETATLKCYPIPRHDTVYWYQQGPGQDPQFLISFYEKMQSDKGSIPDRFSAQQFSDYHSELNMSSLELGDSALYFCASSLGAGETFGELFFGEGSRLTVL.

The chain uses TRBV19 and TRBJ1-1, with a possible D match to TRBD1 (5 bases). Per germline, CDR1 LNHDA and CDR2 SQIVND (reference sequence). Trimming stripped 3 bases from V and 4 bases from J, with 15 bases between. This CDR3 is 15 amino acids long. The CDR3 reads CASSMDSGGGTEAFF. The CDR3 nucleotides are TGTGCCAGTAGTATGGACTCCGGGGGTGGCACTGAAGCTTTCTTT.

The gene calls are TRBV5-6 and TRBJ2-5, with D hard to call. There are 13 residues in the CDR3. Germline lookup yields CDR1 SGHDT and CDR2 YYEEEE. Trimming shortened V by 0 bases and J by 5 bases, and 8 bases separated the two germline ends. The DNA of the CDR3 is TGTGCCAGCAGCTTGGATCTGGGGGAGACCCAGTACTTC. This translates into CASSLDLGETQYF. Combining the CDR3 with reference TRBV5-6 and TRBJ2-5 gives the whole variable domain DAGVTQSPTHLIKTRGQQVTLRCSPKSGHDTVSWYQQALGQGPQFIFQYYEEEERQRGNFPDRFSGHQFPNYSSELNVNALLLGDSALYLCASSLDLGETQYFGPGTRLLVL.

This chain connects TRBV29-1 to TRBJ2-7, with 7 bases identical to TRBD1. CDR3 length: 13 amino acids. With V trimmed by 5 bases and J by 0 bases, 4 bases remained unmatched. Germline assignment: CDR1 SQVTM and CDR2 ANQGSEA. The CDR3 nucleotides read TGCAGCGTTAGGACAGGACTCTCCTACGAGCAGTACTTC. Residues: CSVRTGLSYEQYF.

V is TRBV11-2 and J is TRBJ2-4; 7 positions agree with TRBD2. V shed 1 base and J 4 bases; nucleotides not matched to a gene: 10. The CDR3 is 17 residues long. Looked up from germline, CDR1 is SGHAT and CDR2 is FQNNGV. DNA for the CDR3: TGTGCCAGCAGCTTAGTGGCGGGAGCGGATAGTAAAAACATTCAGTACTTC. Encoded protein: CASSLVAGADSKNIQYF.

The CDR3: CASSLVQASTDTQYF. The DNA for the CDR3 is TGTGCCAGCAGCTTGGTGCAGGCTAGCACAGATACGCAGTATTTT. The rearrangement uses TRBV5-4 and TRBJ2-3; the D is unclear. Germline V gives CDR1 SGHNT, CDR2 YYREEE (reference sequence). The CDR3 is made up of 15 amino acids. V was shortened by 0 bases and J by 0 bases, with 8 bases between the two germline ends. The whole variable domain, remainder taken from reference TRBV5-4 and TRBJ2-3, is ETGVTQSPTHLIKTRGQQVTLRCSSQSGHNTVSWYQQALGQGPQFIFQYYREEENGRGNFPPRFSGLQFPNYSSELNVNALELDDSALYLCASSLVQASTDTQYFGPGTRLTVL.

The chain is built from TRBV19 and TRBJ2-4, with D perhaps assigned TRBD1 or TRBD2 (5 bases each). V lost 7 bases and J 1 base, leaving 17 bases between the germline ends. Germline CDR1 and CDR2: LNHDA and SQIVND (reference sequence). This CDR3 is built from 16 residues. The CDR3 here is CASTLGTGSAKNIQYF. CDR3 coding DNA: TGTGCCAGTACCCTGGGGACGGGTTCGGCCAAAAACATTCAGTACTTC.

The chain is built from TRBV13 and TRBJ1-2, with 7 nucleotides matching TRBD1. Germline V gene sequence: CDR1 PRHDT, CDR2 FYEKMQ (reference sequence). The V gene end was trimmed by 4 bases and the J gene end by 0 bases; junction bases not matched to a gene: 8. The length of the CDR3 is 16 residues. CDR3 protein: CASSSRQGPANYGYTF. The CDR3 DNA follows: TGTGCCAGCAGCTCGAGACAGGGCCCAGCTAACTATGGCTACACCTTC.

The genes are TRBV27 and TRBJ2-7; a weak D match, TRBD2 (5 bases). The CDR3 has 12 amino acids. Trimming took off 2 bases at V and 6 bases at J, with 8 bases between the two ends. Per the germline V gene, CDR1 is MNHEY and CDR2 is SMNVEV (reference sequence). CDR3 coding DNA: TGTGCCAGCAGTTTAGGAGGAGTCGAGCAGTACTTC. It yields the protein CASSLGGVEQYF.

The chain joins TRBV14 to TRBJ2-1, with TRBD2 matching over 11 bases. The CDR3 length is 15 residues. Germline CDR1 reads SGHDN; CDR2 reads FVKESK. Losses at the gene ends were 4 bases for V and 10 bases for J; bases not matched to a gene: 9. The CDR3 here is CASSLDLAGGMEQFF. Written as DNA, the CDR3 is TGTGCCAGCAGCCTAGATCTAGCGGGGGGAATGGAGCAGTTCTTC.

The table lists this clone with a count of one. The J gene is TRBJ2-1, the V gene TRBV19; tentatively, D is TRBD1 (6 bases). This CDR3 comprises 16 residues. Looked up from germline, CDR1 is LNHDA and CDR2 is SQIVND (reference sequence). The ends were cut back, 5 bases at V and 0 bases at J, with 14 bases in the middle. CDR3 region: CASSFNRDSSYNEQFF. In DNA, the CDR3 is TGTGCCAGTAGTTTCAACAGGGATAGCTCCTACAATGAGCAGTTCTTC.

Here the CDR3 reads CASSLAGLAGGYTDTQYF. The CDR3 nucleotides read TGTGCCAGCAGCTTAGCGGGACTAGCGGGAGGGTACACAGATACGCAGTATTTT. The chain recombines TRBV11-2 with TRBJ2-3, with 16 bases matching TRBD2. The ends lost 1 base at V and 2 bases at J; junction bases unmatched: 3. The CDR3 runs to 18 residues. The germline gives CDR1 SGHAT, CDR2 FQNNGV.

This CDR3 is CASTSYSGTPFEAFF. The CDR3, as DNA: TGTGCCAGCACCTCCTACTCCGGGACCCCCTTTGAAGCTTTCTTT. The rearrangement uses TRBV2 and TRBJ1-1, with D possibly being TRBD1 (5 bases). The germline CDR1 and CDR2 sequences are SNHLY and FYNNEI. This CDR3 is 15 amino acids long. Between the trimmed V and J ends, which lost 7 bases and 7 bases, there was a span of 22 bases.

V is TRBV7-6 and J is TRBJ2-2; TRBD2 aligns across 9 bases. J gave up 6 bases and V 5 bases, and 10 bases lay outside the gene matches. CDR1 is SGHVS and CDR2 is FNYEAQ in the germline V gene. This CDR3 has 16 amino acids. The CDR3 nucleotides are TGTGCCAGCAGCCCAGGGGCCCTAGCGGGACCCGGGGAGCTGTTTTTT. This sequence encodes CASSPGALAGPGELFF.

This clone was observed once. The rearrangement uses TRBV29-1 and TRBJ2-4, with D unresolved. Trimming pared 4 bases from V and 0 bases from J, leaving 13 bases between. The V gene's germline CDR1 is SQVTM and CDR2 ANQGSEA. The CDR3 covers 15 residues. The CDR3 DNA is TGCAGCGTTGTCTTCAGCGACCTAGCCAAAAACATTCAGTACTTC. This codes for CSVVFSDLAKNIQYF.

On this clone: At one end, the junction sequence differs from germline, possibly due to a read error. The chain carries TRBV7-8 and TRBJ2-7, with 8 bases identical to TRBD2. Germline CDR1 reads SGHVS; CDR2 reads FQNEAQ. The CDR3 runs 13 residues. The CDR3 DNA follows: TGTGCCAGCAGCGTAGCGGGAAACTACGAGCAGTACTTC. This codes for CASSVAGNYEQYF.